The present T cell receptor (beta chain) was sequenced within a study of blood T cell repertoires in COVID-19. The wider study: From the United States, Italy and Spain came samples of acute and convalescent COVID-19. PBMCs, B-cell-depleted T cells, or T cells provided the cDNA or gDNA that made up the material.

As handled by the study authors: Using reference gene primer amplification, nucleated cell counts were estimated. Profiled with immunoSEQ multiplex PCR; TCRdb holds only in-frame clones, not every one. V, J and clone size were drawn from that table, and D and trimming were deduced from the DNA. The table shows some 450,000 clones, with approximately 90% occurring only once. Patients from Seattle were sampled longitudinally, starting during active infection. This TCR was recovered from a young man with COVID-19, enrolled during active disease. The sequenced material came from peripheral blood.

CDR3 DNA: TGTGCCAGCACCACAGGGGGCCTATCTTACGAGCAGTACTTC. This sequence encodes CASTTGGLSYEQYF. V is TRBV7-6 and J is TRBJ2-7; 9 bases fit TRBD1. The germline V gene has CDR1 SGHVS and CDR2 FNYEAQ. The length of the CDR3 is 14 residues. J was trimmed by 4 bases and V by 7 bases; bases with no gene match: 8. Full variable domain (rest looked up from reference TRBV7-6 and TRBJ2-7): GAGVSQSPRYKVTKRGQDVALRCDPISGHVSLYWYRQALGQGPEFLTYFNYEAQQDKSGLPNDRFSAERPEGSISTLTIQRTEQRDSAMYRCASTTGGLSYEQYFGPGTRLTVT.